These 13 T cell receptor beta chains were sequenced from one sample in a study of CD8 T cells in Susac syndrome. Random hexamers were used to reverse transcribe roughly 0.5 to 1 ug of RNA. TCRdb re-called the immunoSEQ multiplex PCR reads with MiXCR, one entry per CDR3 protein. The sample yields roughly 130,000 distinct CDR3 sequences, 90% to 95% seen once. The source material was CD4+ T cells from PBMCs. The origin of the receptors is a human donor in good health.

This clonotype came up a few times. Mismatch with germline at one junction end may stem from a read error. The V call is TRBV5-1, the J call TRBJ2-1; TRBD2 agrees at 10 bases. This CDR3 has 14 amino acids. Germline V gives CDR1 SGHRS, CDR2 YFSETQ. The DNA for the CDR3 is TGTGCCAGCAGTTTAGCGGGAGGAAACAATGAGCAGTTCTTC. This codes for CASSLAGGNNEQFF.

The chain links TRBV3-1 to TRBJ1-5; 9 nucleotides match TRBD1. Germline CDR1 reads LGHDT; CDR2 reads YNNKEL (reference sequence). The trim removed 1 base at V and 9 bases at J, leaving 4 bases unmatched. The CDR3 has 14 residues. The CDR3 spells CASSQVTGGSPQHF. CDR3 in DNA: TGTGCCAGCAGCCAAGTGACAGGGGGGTCGCCCCAGCATTTT.

The chain is built from TRBV6-6 and TRBJ2-5; D is unresolved. Germline values: CDR1 MNHNY, CDR2 SVGAGI (reference sequence). The CDR3 has 13 amino acids. The V and J ends lost 8 bases and 4 bases respectively, with 14 bases between them. The CDR3 is CASSDPPGETQYF. The CDR3 bases are TGTGCCAGCTCTGACCCCCCGGGAGAGACCCAGTACTTC.

This rearrangement joins TRBV5-6 to TRBJ1-1; D unclear. V was pared by 1 base and J by 1 base, with 5 bases between. The CDR3 contains 13 residues. Germline loops: CDR1 SGHDT, CDR2 YYEEEE. CDR3 DNA sequence: TGTGCCAGCAGCTTGTTATCGAACACTGAAGCTTTCTTT. This translates into CASSLLSNTEAFF.

This chain connects TRBV7-2 to TRBJ2-7, with a possible D match to TRBD2 (5 bases). The V end lost 6 bases, the J end lost 0 bases, and 12 bases lay between the germline ends. Germline CDR1 SGHTA, CDR2 FQGNSA. The CDR3 loop spans 14 amino acids. CDR3: CASRTTGTSYEQYF. For the CDR3, the DNA is TGTGCCAGCAGGACTACTGGCACCTCCTACGAGCAGTACTTC.

The chain uses TRBV6-1 and TRBJ2-2; 10 nucleotides line up with TRBD1. Germline lookup yields CDR1 MNHNS and CDR2 SASEGT. This CDR3 contains 16 residues. Trimming at V came to 10 bases and at J to 3 bases, leaving 11 bases not matched to a gene. The CDR3 loop reads CATRAWTGGDTGELFF. In DNA form, the CDR3 reads TGTGCCACCAGAGCTTGGACAGGGGGAGACACCGGGGAGCTGTTTTTT.

V and J are TRBV19 and TRBJ2-1; TRBD2 agrees at 11 bases. Unmatched junction bases numbered 9, after V lost 7 bases and J lost 4 bases. The CDR3 totals 16 residues. Germline V CDR1 and CDR2: LNHDA, SQIVND (reference sequence). CDR3 sequence (DNA): TGTGCCAGTACCCCGAGTAGCGGGAGGGTTTACAATGAGCAGTTCTTC. Amino acid sequence: CASTPSSGRVYNEQFF. Full variable domain (outside the CDR3, taken from reference TRBV19 and TRBJ2-1): DGGITQSPKYLFRKEGQNVTLSCEQNLNHDAMYWYRQDPGQGLRLIYYSQIVNDFQKGDIAEGYSVSREKKESFPLTVTSAQKNPTAFYLCASTPSSGRVYNEQFFGPGTRLTVL.

The rearrangement uses TRBV9 and TRBJ2-5; either TRBD1 or TRBD2 may fit D (5 bases each). This CDR3 spans 13 amino acids. Germline CDR1 and CDR2: SGDLS and YYNGEE. Trimming took 3 bases from V and 5 from J, leaving 11 bases between them. Here the CDR3 DNA reads TGTGCCAGCAGCGAGGGACCTCGGGAGACCCAGTACTTC. This translates into CASSEGPRETQYF.

The chain uses TRBV24-1 and TRBJ2-7, with 10 nucleotides matching TRBD1. Germline lookup yields CDR1 KGHDR and CDR2 SFDVKD. The CDR3 is 15 residues long. With 4 bases clipped from V and 2 bases from J, the junction kept 4 bases outside the gene matches. CDR3 bases: TGTGCCACCAGTGACCGGGACAGGGGAGCCTACGAGCAGTACTTC. Protein product: CATSDRDRGAYEQYF.

CDR3 in DNA: TGCAGTGCTAGAGAACTTTACAATGAGCAGTTCTTC. Translating gives CSARELYNEQFF. V is TRBV20-1 and J is TRBJ2-1; D remains ambiguous. V was clipped by 0 bases and J by 4 bases, with 4 bases between them. Germline values: CDR1 DFQATT, CDR2 SNEGSKA (reference sequence). This CDR3 is built from 12 residues.

The CDR3 DNA reads as TGTGCCAGCAGCGTACTTAGGGACGGCTACACCTTC. Residues: CASSVLRDGYTF. V usage is TRBV9 and J usage is TRBJ1-2; D perhaps matches TRBD1 (5 bases). Germline V CDR1 and CDR2: SGDLS, YYNGEE. The CDR3 runs 12 residues. The V and J ends lost 1 base and 8 bases respectively, with 9 bases between them.

This rearrangement joins TRBV19 to TRBJ2-6, with 9 bases identical to TRBD1. This CDR3 spans 16 amino acids. V lost 5 bases to trimming and J lost 0 bases; unmatched junction nucleotides: 2. Germline V gives CDR1 LNHDA, CDR2 SQIVND (reference sequence). In nucleotides, the CDR3 is TGTGCCAGTAGTGTGACAGGGGGCTCTGGGGCCAACGTCCTGACTTTC. As protein: CASSVTGGSGANVLTF.

Written as DNA, the CDR3 is TGTGCCAGCAGTTATGGCAATCAGCCCCAGCATTTT. Residues: CASSYGNQPQHF. The chain uses TRBV28 and TRBJ1-5; D is uncertain. The length of the CDR3 is 12 residues. Germline CDR1 is MDHEN and CDR2 is SYDVKM. Trimming left V 4 bases short and J 2 bases short, with 3 bases between.